A single sample gave rise to the 2 T cell receptor beta chains below, sequenced in a study of OX40 agonist ivuxolimab in advanced cancers. Some clones are missing from TCRdb's copy, which holds only in-frame ones; the method was immunoSEQ multiplex PCR. The repertoire holds tens of thousands of clones, with roughly nine tenths as singletons. Specimen: CD4+ or CD8+ T cells sorted from blood, collected in a trial of the OX40 agonist ivuxolimab. The receptors come from an adult with an advanced solid tumor such as melanoma, head and neck, liver or kidney cancer.

This chain uses TRBV5-4 with TRBJ2-5; either TRBD1 or TRBD2 may supply D (7 bases each). Germline V gene data show CDR1 as SGHNT and CDR2 as YYREEE (reference sequence). V was pared by 3 bases and J by 9 bases, with 21 bases between. The CDR3 consists of 15 residues. In DNA, the CDR3 is TGTGCCAGCAGCTCGGCAACAGGGGAGGGAGGGTCCCAGTACTTC. It yields the protein CASSSATGEGGSQYF.

In nucleotides, the CDR3 is TGTGCCAGCAGTTTCCCCCCCTACAATGAGCAGTTCTTC. As protein: CASSFPPYNEQFF. The gene calls are TRBV28 and TRBJ2-1, with no clear D. The CDR3 covers 13 residues. CDR1 is MDHEN and CDR2 is SYDVKM in the germline V gene. V was clipped by 3 bases and J by 2 bases, with 5 bases between them.